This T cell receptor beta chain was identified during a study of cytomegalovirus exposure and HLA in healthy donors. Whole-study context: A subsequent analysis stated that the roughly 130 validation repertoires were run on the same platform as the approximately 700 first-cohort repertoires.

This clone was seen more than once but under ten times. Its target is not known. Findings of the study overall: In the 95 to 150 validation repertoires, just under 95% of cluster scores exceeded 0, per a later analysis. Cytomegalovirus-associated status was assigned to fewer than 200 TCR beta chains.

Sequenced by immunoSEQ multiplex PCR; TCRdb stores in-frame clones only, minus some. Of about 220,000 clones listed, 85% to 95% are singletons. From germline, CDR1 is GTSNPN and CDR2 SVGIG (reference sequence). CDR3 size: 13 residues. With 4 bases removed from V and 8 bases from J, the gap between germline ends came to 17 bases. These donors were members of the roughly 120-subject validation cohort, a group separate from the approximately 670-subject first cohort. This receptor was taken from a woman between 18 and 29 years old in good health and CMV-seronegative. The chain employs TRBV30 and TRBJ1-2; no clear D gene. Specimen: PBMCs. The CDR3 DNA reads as TGTGCCTGGAACCCCGACTCATTCTGGGGCTACACCTTC. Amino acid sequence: CAWNPDSFWGYTF. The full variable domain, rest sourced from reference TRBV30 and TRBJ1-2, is SQTIHQWPATLVQPVGSPLSLECTVEGTSNPNLYWYRQAAGRGLQLLFYSVGIGQISSEVPQNLSASRPQDRQFILSSKKLLLSDSGFYLCAWNPDSFWGYTFGSGTRLTVV.